These 10 T cell receptor delta chains came from one sample sequenced in a study of gamma-delta T cells after stem cell transplantation. TCRdb re-called clones from the RT-PCR reads using CATT. The sample has some 3,000 delta-chain clones, 1.6% seen once. Sequenced: gamma-delta T cells. These receptors were collected from a human donor. It is not recorded whose cells these are; they may come from a transplant donor.

About this clone: The TCRdb protein comes from a much larger clone and disagrees with this DNA's translation at residue 5, likely due to a read error; the protein given here is derived from the DNA. The CDR3: CACDTVGELVSDKLIF. The CDR3 coding sequence is TGTGCCTGTGACACCGTGGGGGAGTTGGTTTCCGATAAACTCATCTTT. The chain is built from TRDV2 and TRDJ1, with 7 nucleotides matching TRDD3. Unmatched junction bases numbered 9, after V lost 0 bases and J lost 3 bases. The germline V gene encodes CDR1 GEAIGNYY and CDR2 EKD. This CDR3 is built from 16 residues.

Worth noting for this clone: A far larger clone is a single base away, which makes a read error likely. The V call is TRDV1, the J call TRDJ1; weak D call: TRDD3 (6 bases). This CDR3 spans 26 amino acids. V shed 1 base and J shed 0 bases, with 42 bases lying between them. CDR1 is TSWWSYY and CDR2 is QGS in the germline V gene. This CDR3 reads CALGEPLLGGLYWEIPGETYTDKLIF. The CDR3 nucleotides read TGTGCTCTTGGGGAACCCCTCCTAGGGGGCCTTTACTGGGAGATACCGGGGGAAACGTACACCGATAAACTCATCTTT.

This clone was found a few times. One junction end disagrees with the germline gene, perhaps due to a read error. This chain joins TRDV2 and TRDJ3; 8 bases are shared with TRDD3. CDR1 is GEAIGNYY, CDR2 EKD, per germline. CDR3 length equals 22 residues. CDR3 nucleotides: TGTGCCTGTGACACCCTCTCCCGTACTGGGGGGCCAAGCTCCCGGGACACCCGACAGATGTTTTTC. Protein: CACDTLSRTGGPSSRDTRQMFF.

Comments on this clone: The TCRdb protein, from a much larger clone, departs from this DNA's translation at residue 3, likely by read error; the protein shown derives from the DNA. The chain couples TRDV2 to TRDJ1; D not resolved. The CDR3 runs to 14 residues. Looked up from germline, CDR1 is GEAIGNYY and CDR2 is EKD. The DNA of the CDR3 is TGTGCCTTTGACTTACTGAGTGACACCGATAAACTCATCTTT. It is translated as CAFDLLSDTDKLIF.

This clone was seen a few times. This probably arose from a read error, given a far larger clone one base away. At the DNA level, this CDR3 is encoded by other sequences in the same sample as well. Here the CDR3 reads CACDTIGPLGDTRTDKLIF. For the CDR3, the DNA is TGTGCTTGTGACACCATAGGGCCACTGGGGGATACGAGAACCGATAAACTCATCTTT. The rearrangement links TRDV2 to TRDJ1; TRDD3 aligns across 13 bases. Germline V gives CDR1 GEAIGNYY, CDR2 EKD. The CDR3 length is 19 residues.

This clone is classed as medium-sized. The sample carries other DNA sequences with the same CDR3. The J gene is TRDJ1, the V gene TRDV1; tentative D call: TRDD3 (9 bases). This CDR3 has 24 residues. Trimming left V 1 base short and J 0 bases short, with 36 bases between. CDR1 is TSWWSYY, CDR2 QGS, per germline. DNA for the CDR3: TGTGCTCTTGGGGAACGGAGCTTCCTACTTAGACTGTACTGGGGGAAAGAGTACACCGATAAACTCATCTTT. Translation: CALGERSFLLRLYWGKEYTDKLIF.

This clone has a handful of counts. TCRdb's entry gives the protein of a much larger clone, which mismatches this DNA's translation at residue 7, likely from a read error; the protein reported here is translated from the DNA. The J gene is TRDJ1, the V gene TRDV2; 10 bases line up with TRDD3. The V gene end was trimmed by 3 bases and the J gene end by 0 bases; junction bases not matched to a gene: 12. This CDR3 has 18 residues. Per germline, CDR1 GEAIGNYY and CDR2 EKD. The CDR3 DNA reads as TGTGCCTGTGACCCCCTCATACTGGGGGATCGGAACACCGATAAACTCATCTTT. Translation: CACDPLILGDRNTDKLIF.

Turning to this clone: The protein held in TCRdb is that of a much larger clone and does not match this DNA's translation at residue 3, likely because of a read error; the protein shown is translated from the DNA. The chain uses TRDV2 and TRDJ3; 9 positions agree with TRDD3. CDR1 and CDR2 from the germline V gene are GEAIGNYY and EKD. The trim removed 9 bases at V and 0 bases at J, leaving 8 bases unmatched. CDR3 length: 17 residues. The CDR3 reads CARLLGESSWDTRQMFF. The CDR3 DNA reads TGTGCCCGTCTACTGGGGGAAAGCTCCTGGGACACCCGACAGATGTTTTTC.

On this clone itself: This could be a read error, since a much larger clone is one nucleotide away. The sample holds other DNA sequences that translate to the same CDR3. J is TRDJ1 and V is TRDV2, with a tentative D call TRDD3 (5 bases). The CDR3 totals 17 residues. The V gene lost 0 bases and the J gene lost 2 bases, with 18 bases spanning the gap. Germline CDR1 GEAIGNYY, CDR2 EKD. CDR3 loop: CACDTVTAGRYTDKLIF. As DNA, the CDR3 is TGTGCCTGTGACACCGTAACTGCTGGGAGGTATACCGATAAACTCATCTTT.

This clone is medium-sized (0.01 to 0.1%). This chain uses TRDV1 with TRDJ1; 8 positions match TRDD3. CDR1 and CDR2 (germline): TSWWSYY, QGS. The CDR3 contains 17 residues. J was trimmed by 0 bases and V by 2 bases; bases with no gene match: 8. CDR3 nucleotide sequence: TGTGCTCTTGGGGAAATCTCTCTGGGGGACTACACCGATAAACTCATCTTT. Encoded protein: CALGEISLGDYTDKLIF.